Listed below are T cell receptor beta chains from one sample, sequenced in a study of blood T cell repertoires in COVID-19. Only in-frame clones appear in the TCRdb table, and some are missing; sequencing was by immunoSEQ multiplex PCR. This repertoire shows hundreds of thousands of clones, 87% found once; its top ten account for roughly 6.3%. The material sequenced was peripheral blood. The source of these receptors is a woman in her fifties or sixties with COVID-19, enrolled during active disease. Each CDR3 is given with its conserved first and last residue. Each record gives: clone size, J gene, D gene, V gene, CDR3 DNA, CDR3 protein. The D gene is left open where the match is weak. The size of a clone is reported for some rows only, either as once, few or many, or as a class for expanded clones.

clone_size: NA
j_call: TRBJ2-7
d_call: TRBD2
v_call: TRBV6-1
cdr3_nt: TGTGCCAGCAGTGGCCCACCGGGACTAGCGGGGGGGCACTACGAGCAGTACTTC
cdr3_aa: CASSGPPGLAGGHYEQYF

clone_size: once
j_call: TRBJ2-1
d_call: NA
v_call: TRBV5-1
cdr3_nt: TGCGCCAGCAGCTTGGGGCAGAATTACAATGAGCAGTTCTTC
cdr3_aa: CASSLGQNYNEQFF

clone_size: NA
j_call: TRBJ2-1
d_call: NA
v_call: TRBV9
cdr3_nt: TGTGCCAGCAGCCCCCGGGGTAACGTGGGGTACAATGAGCAGTTCTTC
cdr3_aa: CASSPRGNVGYNEQFF

clone_size: NA
j_call: TRBJ2-7
d_call: NA
v_call: TRBV27
cdr3_nt: TGTGCCAGCAGGGACAGAAACTACGAGCAGTACTTC
cdr3_aa: CASRDRNYEQYF

clone_size: once
j_call: TRBJ2-3
d_call: TRBD2
v_call: TRBV19
cdr3_nt: TGTGCCAGTAATGACGGCGGGAGGGGCACAGATACGCAGTATTTT
cdr3_aa: CASNDGGRGTDTQYF

clone_size: NA
j_call: TRBJ1-2
d_call: TRBD1
v_call: TRBV19
cdr3_nt: TGTGCCAGTAGTATTCCAGGGGGCAACTATGGCTACACCTTC
cdr3_aa: CASSIPGGNYGYTF

clone_size: few
j_call: TRBJ2-3
d_call: NA
v_call: TRBV4-1
cdr3_nt: TGCGCCAGCAGCCAAACCTCCGGTTTTCCTAGCACAGATACGCAGTATTTT
cdr3_aa: CASSQTSGFPSTDTQYF

clone_size: NA
j_call: TRBJ2-4
d_call: NA
v_call: TRBV5-1
cdr3_nt: TGCGCCAGCAGCTTGGGGGGGACTGGATCCAAAAACATTCAGTACTTC
cdr3_aa: CASSLGGTGSKNIQYF

clone_size: once
j_call: TRBJ2-3
d_call: TRBD2
v_call: TRBV5-1
cdr3_nt: TGCGCCAGCAAGGTAGCGACCGGGAGGGATACGCAGTATTTT
cdr3_aa: CASKVATGRDTQYF

clone_size: NA
j_call: TRBJ1-5
d_call: TRBD1
v_call: TRBV7-2
cdr3_nt: TGTGCCAGCAGCCCACAGGGGGGCAATCAGCCCCAGCATTTT
cdr3_aa: CASSPQGGNQPQHF

clone_size: NA
j_call: TRBJ1-2
d_call: NA
v_call: TRBV21-1
cdr3_nt: TGTGCCAGCAGCAAAGGTGGGCAGCCCATCTTCTATGGCTACACCTTC
cdr3_aa: CASSKGGQPIFYGYTF

clone_size: NA
j_call: TRBJ1-2
d_call: TRBD1
v_call: TRBV7-2
cdr3_nt: TGTGCCAGCAGCTTAGCCCTGGGACAGGGGGCCGTGGGTGGCTACACCTTC
cdr3_aa: CASSLALGQGAVGGYTF

clone_size: NA
j_call: TRBJ2-7
d_call: NA
v_call: TRBV4-1
cdr3_nt: TGCGCCAGCAGCCAATTAGTCGGGACTTCCCACGAGCAGTACTTC
cdr3_aa: CASSQLVGTSHEQYF

clone_size: NA
j_call: TRBJ2-5
d_call: NA
v_call: TRBV5-1
cdr3_nt: TGCGCCAGCAGCTTGGGAGTCGTGTACCAAGAGACCCAGTACTTC
cdr3_aa: CASSLGVVYQETQYF

clone_size: NA
j_call: TRBJ2-7
d_call: NA
v_call: TRBV10-3
cdr3_nt: TGTGCCATCAGTGAGTCAGGGCGGGCCCCACCTACCTACGAGCAGTACTTC
cdr3_aa: CAISESGRAPPTYEQYF

clone_size: NA
j_call: TRBJ2-7
d_call: NA
v_call: TRBV6-5
cdr3_nt: TGTGCCAGCAGTTACTCCACAGGGGCGGGGTACGAGCAGTACTTC
cdr3_aa: CASSYSTGAGYEQYF

clone_size: NA
j_call: TRBJ2-7
d_call: NA
v_call: TRBV29-1
cdr3_nt: TGCAGCGTCTCCCTCGGGGTAGCGGAGTCCTACGAGCAGTACTTC
cdr3_aa: CSVSLGVAESYEQYF

clone_size: NA
j_call: TRBJ2-2
d_call: TRBD1
v_call: TRBV3-1/TRBV3-2
cdr3_nt: TGTGCCAGCAGCCAAATGGACAGGGGAACCGGGGAGCTGTTTTTT
cdr3_aa: CASSQMDRGTGELFF

clone_size: NA
j_call: TRBJ2-2
d_call: NA
v_call: TRBV4-1
cdr3_nt: TGCGCCAGCAGCCAGGGAGGACTCGACGGGGAGCTGTTTTTT
cdr3_aa: CASSQGGLDGELFF

clone_size: NA
j_call: TRBJ1-1
d_call: NA
v_call: TRBV7-8
cdr3_nt: TGTGCCAGCAGCTTAAGAGGCACGCGTAACACTGAAGCTTTCTTT
cdr3_aa: CASSLRGTRNTEAFF

clone_size: NA
j_call: TRBJ2-1
d_call: TRBD1
v_call: TRBV11-3
cdr3_nt: TGTGCCAGCAGCTCCGGACAGGGGGCCTCCTACAATGAGCAGTTCTTC
cdr3_aa: CASSSGQGASYNEQFF

clone_size: NA
j_call: TRBJ2-2
d_call: NA
v_call: TRBV27
cdr3_nt: TGTGCCAGCAGGCGCCTTCAGGGGGGGAACACCGGGGAGCTGTTTTTT
cdr3_aa: CASRRLQGGNTGELFF

clone_size: few
j_call: TRBJ2-5
d_call: NA
v_call: TRBV7-2
cdr3_nt: TGTGCCAGCAGCTTAGATAGCATGGTTGGGCAAGAGACCCAGTACTTC
cdr3_aa: CASSLDSMVGQETQYF

clone_size: NA
j_call: TRBJ2-7
d_call: NA
v_call: TRBV5-1
cdr3_nt: TGCGCCAGCAAATCACTGGACAGAGCCTACGAGCAGTACTTC
cdr3_aa: CASKSLDRAYEQYF

clone_size: NA
j_call: TRBJ1-2
d_call: TRBD1
v_call: TRBV6-1
cdr3_nt: TGTGCCAGCAGTGAAAGAGGGGAACCCGGGACAGGGGGCTTCTATGGCTACACCTTC
cdr3_aa: CASSERGEPGTGGFYGYTF

clone_size: NA
j_call: TRBJ1-2
d_call: TRBD1
v_call: TRBV2
cdr3_nt: TGTGCCAGCATCTCAGGGACAGGGTTTTATTATGGCTACACCTTC
cdr3_aa: CASISGTGFYYGYTF

clone_size: NA
j_call: TRBJ2-5
d_call: NA
v_call: TRBV30
cdr3_nt: TGTGCCTGGAGTGTAGGGAGCCAAGAGACCCAGTACTTC
cdr3_aa: CAWSVGSQETQYF

clone_size: NA
j_call: TRBJ2-4
d_call: NA
v_call: TRBV5-1
cdr3_nt: TGCGCCAGCAGCTTGGAGGGGCCACCCCGCAACATTCAGTACTTC
cdr3_aa: CASSLEGPPRNIQYF

clone_size: NA
j_call: TRBJ1-2
d_call: NA
v_call: TRBV5-4
cdr3_nt: TGTGCCAGCAGCTTGGCGTCGAACTATGGCTACACCTTC
cdr3_aa: CASSLASNYGYTF

clone_size: NA
j_call: TRBJ2-3
d_call: NA
v_call: TRBV5-1
cdr3_nt: TGCGCTACCAAAGCAGGAATAGGCACAGATACGCAGTATTTT
cdr3_aa: CATKAGIGTDTQYF

clone_size: NA
j_call: TRBJ1-2
d_call: NA
v_call: TRBV7-9
cdr3_nt: TGTGCCAGCAGCCATCAAGGGGTACGCGGCTACACCTTC
cdr3_aa: CASSHQGVRGYTF

clone_size: once
j_call: TRBJ2-3
d_call: NA
v_call: TRBV3-1/TRBV3-2
cdr3_nt: TGTGCCAGCAGCCAAACGAAGACTGGAGGCGGGACGGCAGATACGCAGTATTTT
cdr3_aa: CASSQTKTGGGTADTQYF

clone_size: NA
j_call: TRBJ2-1
d_call: TRBD2
v_call: TRBV18
cdr3_nt: TGTGCCAGCTCACCACTTAGCGGGAGTTACAATGAGCAGTTCTTC
cdr3_aa: CASSPLSGSYNEQFF

clone_size: NA
j_call: TRBJ1-1
d_call: NA
v_call: TRBV19
cdr3_nt: TGTGCCAGTAGTATAGGGGACTTGAGGAGATCTGAAGCTTTCTTT
cdr3_aa: CASSIGDLRRSEAFF

clone_size: NA
j_call: TRBJ1-2
d_call: NA
v_call: TRBV4-3
cdr3_nt: TGCGCCAGCAGCCACGGCTCAAGAGCCGGAGGCTATGGCTACACCTTC
cdr3_aa: CASSHGSRAGGYGYTF

clone_size: NA
j_call: TRBJ1-2
d_call: NA
v_call: TRBV6-5
cdr3_nt: TGTGCCAGCAGTTACACGGTGCAGGACTACTATGGCTACACCTTC
cdr3_aa: CASSYTVQDYYGYTF

clone_size: NA
j_call: TRBJ2-1
d_call: NA
v_call: TRBV30
cdr3_nt: TGTGCCTGGAGTAGAGGTGGGGAGGAGGAGTTCTTC
cdr3_aa: CAWSRGGEEEFF

clone_size: NA
j_call: TRBJ1-5
d_call: NA
v_call: TRBV3-1/TRBV3-2
cdr3_nt: TGTGCCAGCAGCCAATCCCCAGGGGGCAATCAGCCCCAGCATTTT
cdr3_aa: CASSQSPGGNQPQHF

clone_size: NA
j_call: TRBJ1-1
d_call: NA
v_call: TRBV3-1/TRBV3-2
cdr3_nt: TGTGCCAGCAGCCCCCCCGCGGCAACCACTGAAGCTTTCTTT
cdr3_aa: CASSPPAATTEAFF

clone_size: NA
j_call: TRBJ2-3
d_call: NA
v_call: TRBV23-1
cdr3_nt: TGCGCCAGCAGTCAATCGAGCGTTACCACAGATACGCAGTATTTT
cdr3_aa: CASSQSSVTTDTQYF

clone_size: NA
j_call: TRBJ2-2
d_call: NA
v_call: TRBV11-3
cdr3_nt: TGTGCCAGCAGCGCCGAACCTAGGGGGTCCGGGGAGCTGTTTTTT
cdr3_aa: CASSAEPRGSGELFF